A selection of T cell receptor beta chains follows, all from one sample in a study of glioma-infiltrating T cells after dendritic cell vaccination. The repertoire was sequenced with immunoSEQ multiplex PCR; TCRdb's copy has only in-frame clones and lacks some. The repertoire holds roughly 100,000 clones, with around 83% as singletons. The input for sequencing was blood, taken after dendritic cell vaccination. The receptors here all came from a human donor with glioblastoma. CDR3s include the opening cysteine and the closing phenylalanine or tryptophan. The order of the fields is D gene, J gene, V gene, clone size, CDR3 DNA, CDR3 protein. The D gene is left open where the match is weak. Not every row has a clone size; where given, it reads once, few, many or a size class.

>TRBD1|TRBJ2-2|TRBV7-7|NA
TGTGCCAGCAGCTTATCCGGACAGGGGAACACCGGGGAGCTGTTTTTT
CASSLSGQGNTGELFF
>NA|TRBJ1-2|TRBV2|NA
TGTGCCAGCAGTGAAGTCTCAGGGGTCTATGGCTACACCTTC
CASSEVSGVYGYTF
>NA|TRBJ1-3|TRBV4-2|NA
TGTGCCAGCAGCAAAAGCGGACAGAGCTCTGGAAACACCATATATTTT
CASSKSGQSSGNTIYF
>NA|TRBJ1-1|TRBV6-5|once
TGTGCCAGCAGTTACTCGAGCCTAGACAGCGAAGTCTTT
CASSYSSLDSEVF
>NA|TRBJ2-7|TRBV5-1|NA
TGCGCCAGCAGCCTTTCAAGGACAGCCTACGAGCAGTACTTC
CASSLSRTAYEQYF
>TRBD1|TRBJ1-1|TRBV9|NA
TGTGCCAGCAGCATAGGGGGCAGGACTGAAGCTTTCTTT
CASSIGGRTEAFF
>TRBD2|TRBJ2-1|TRBV25-1|NA
TGTGCCAGAAAGATAGGGGAGGGCGGCTACAATGAGCAGTTCTTC
CARKIGEGGYNEQFF
>NA|TRBJ2-1|TRBV5-6|NA
TGTGCCAGCAGCTTTTTCAGCTCCTACAATGAGCAGTTCTTC
CASSFFSSYNEQFF
>NA|TRBJ1-5|TRBV4-2|few
TGTGCCAGCAGCTCCACCCTTGGACAGAATCAGCCCCAGCATTTT
CASSSTLGQNQPQHF
>NA|TRBJ2-1|TRBV6-1|NA
TGTGCCAGCAGTGAAGTAGGGGAAAATGAGCAGTTCTTC
CASSEVGENEQFF
>TRBD2|TRBJ2-3|TRBV2|once
TGTGCCAGCACTCCTTCCCTAGCGGGGGACGCTAGCACAGATACGCAGTATTTT
CASTPSLAGDASTDTQYF
>NA|TRBJ2-7|TRBV5-4|NA
TGTGCCAGCAGCCCTAGTGGGTCTAGCGAGGGCGAGCAGTACTTC
CASSPSGSSEGEQYF
>TRBD1|TRBJ1-2|TRBV27|NA
TGTGCCAGCAGTCTACGGGACAGTGAAGGTGGCTACACCTTC
CASSLRDSEGGYTF
>TRBD1|TRBJ2-7|TRBV2|NA
TGTGCCAGCAGTGGGGGGGACAGGACTTCCTACGAGCAGTACTTC
CASSGGDRTSYEQYF
>TRBD2|TRBJ2-1|TRBV20-1|NA
TGCAGTGCTACGGGGGGCAATGAGCAGTTCTTC
CSATGGNEQFF
>NA|TRBJ1-4|TRBV11-3|NA
TGTGCCAGCAGCTTAGATCGGCGCCCCGGGGGAAAACTGTTTTTT
CASSLDRRPGGKLFF
>TRBD1|TRBJ2-3|TRBV7-7|NA
TGTGCTAGCAGCTTAGCGACAGGGTTGGATACGCAGTATTTT
CASSLATGLDTQYF